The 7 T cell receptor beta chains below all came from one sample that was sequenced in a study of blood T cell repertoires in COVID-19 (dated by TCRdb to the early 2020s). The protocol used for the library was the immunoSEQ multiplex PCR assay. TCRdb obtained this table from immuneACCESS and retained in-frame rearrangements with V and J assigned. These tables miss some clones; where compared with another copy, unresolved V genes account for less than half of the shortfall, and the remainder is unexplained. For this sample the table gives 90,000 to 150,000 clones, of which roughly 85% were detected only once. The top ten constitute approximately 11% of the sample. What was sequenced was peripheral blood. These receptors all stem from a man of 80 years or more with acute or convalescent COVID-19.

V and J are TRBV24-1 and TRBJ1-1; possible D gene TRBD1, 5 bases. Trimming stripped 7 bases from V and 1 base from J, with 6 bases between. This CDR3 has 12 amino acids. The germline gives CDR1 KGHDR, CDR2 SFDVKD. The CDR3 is CATRDRNTEAFF. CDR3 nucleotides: TGTGCCACCAGAGACAGGAACACTGAAGCTTTCTTT.

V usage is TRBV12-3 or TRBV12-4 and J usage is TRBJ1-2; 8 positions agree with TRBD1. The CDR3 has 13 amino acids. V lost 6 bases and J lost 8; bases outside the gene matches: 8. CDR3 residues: CASSMDRAYGYTF. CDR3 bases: TGTGCCAGCAGCATGGACAGGGCTTACGGCTACACCTTC.

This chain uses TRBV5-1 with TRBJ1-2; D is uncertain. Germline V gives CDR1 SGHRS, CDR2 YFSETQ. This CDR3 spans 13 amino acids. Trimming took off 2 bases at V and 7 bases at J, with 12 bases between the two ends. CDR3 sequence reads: CASSFDPGGGYTF. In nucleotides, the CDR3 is TGCGCCAGCAGCTTCGACCCGGGTGGTGGCTACACCTTC. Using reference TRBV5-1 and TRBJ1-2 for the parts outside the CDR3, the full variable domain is KAGVTQTPRYLIKTRGQQVTLSCSPISGHRSVSWYQQTPGQGLQFLFEYFSETQRNKGNFPGRFSGRQFSNSRSEMNVSTLELGDSALYLCASSFDPGGGYTFGSGTRLTVV.

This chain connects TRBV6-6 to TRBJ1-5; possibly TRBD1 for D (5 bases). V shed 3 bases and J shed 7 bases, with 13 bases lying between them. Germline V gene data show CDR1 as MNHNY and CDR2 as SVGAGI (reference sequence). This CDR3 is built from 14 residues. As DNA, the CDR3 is TGTGCCAGCAGTTATATGGAGGAGGGGCAGCCCCAGCATTTT. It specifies CASSYMEEGQPQHF.

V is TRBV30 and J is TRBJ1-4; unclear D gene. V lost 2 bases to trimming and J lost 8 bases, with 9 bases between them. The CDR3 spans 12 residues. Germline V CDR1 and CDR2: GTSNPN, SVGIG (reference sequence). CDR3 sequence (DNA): TGTGCCTGGAGTCCGGGGAGCGAAAAACTGTTTTTT. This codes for CAWSPGSEKLFF.

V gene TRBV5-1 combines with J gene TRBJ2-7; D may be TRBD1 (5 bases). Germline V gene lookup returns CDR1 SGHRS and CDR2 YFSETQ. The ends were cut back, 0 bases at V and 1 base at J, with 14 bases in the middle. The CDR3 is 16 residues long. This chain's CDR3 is CASSLDLAGSSYEQYF. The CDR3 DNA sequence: TGCGCCAGCAGCTTGGACTTGGCAGGGTCTTCCTACGAGCAGTACTTC.

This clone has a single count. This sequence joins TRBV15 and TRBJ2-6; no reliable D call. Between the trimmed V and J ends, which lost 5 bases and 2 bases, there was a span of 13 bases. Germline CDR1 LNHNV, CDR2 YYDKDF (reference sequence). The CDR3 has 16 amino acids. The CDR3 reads CATSGPSLAGANVLTF. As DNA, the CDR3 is TGTGCCACCAGCGGTCCGAGTCTTGCTGGGGCCAACGTCCTGACTTTC.